This T cell receptor beta chain was recovered during a study of blood T cell repertoires in COVID-19. Background on the study: Italy, Spain and the United States were the sources of the convalescent and acute COVID-19 samples. The analysed material was cDNA or gDNA that came from T cells, B-cell-depleted T cells, or PBMCs.

This CDR3 comprises 16 residues. Per the authors' pipeline: Estimation of nucleated cell counts was performed using reference gene primer amplification. TCRdb's copy holds only in-frame clones and misses some; the assay was immunoSEQ multiplex PCR. Clonal size and the V and J genes are those of that table, whereas D and trimming came from the DNA. The sample lists under 250,000 clones, nearly 85% occurring once. The sequence derives from a human donor in a cohort sampled during active COVID-19. The chain combines TRBV21-1 with TRBJ2-3; the table's D call, TRBD2, has no DNA check behind it. TRBV21-1 represents a pseudogene. Sequencing was performed on peripheral blood. The CDR3 reads CASSKVKGGGTDTQYF. The CDR3 DNA sequence: TGTGCCAGCAGCAAAGTAAAGGGGGGGGGCACAGATACGCAGTATTTT.